This passage covers 24 T cell receptor beta chains from one sample sequenced in a study of blood T cell repertoires in COVID-19. The protocol was immunoSEQ multiplex PCR, while the TCRdb copy is restricted to in-frame clones and leaves out a portion. This sample has about 120,000 clones, with 65% to 90% found just once. The specimen sequenced was peripheral blood. These receptors were collected from a man older than 75 with active or convalescent COVID-19.

The chain has TRBV24-1 and TRBJ1-2, with D uncertain. Looked up from germline, CDR1 is KGHDR and CDR2 is SFDVKD. V was shortened by 6 bases and J by 4 bases, with 8 bases between the two germline ends. The CDR3 loop spans 12 amino acids. The CDR3 sequence is CATSSGSYGYTF. The DNA for the CDR3 is TGTGCCACCAGTTCCGGGTCCTATGGCTACACCTTC.

Only one count was recorded for this clone. The rearrangement links TRBV6-4 to TRBJ2-2; D gene ambiguous. Deletions cut 2 bases from V and 1 base from J, with 5 bases between. Germline V gene lookup returns CDR1 MRHNA and CDR2 SNTAGT. CDR3 length: 14 amino acids. The CDR3, as DNA: TGTGCCAGCAGTGACGAGAGGAACACCGGGGAGCTGTTTTTT. Translating it yields CASSDERNTGELFF.

The CDR3 DNA reads TGCGCCAGCAGTCGACCTAGCGGGAGCTTGGAGACCCAGTACTTC. Translation gives CASSRPSGSLETQYF. The rearrangement uses TRBV10-2 and TRBJ2-5, with TRBD2 matching 10 bases. The CDR3 spans 15 residues. V lost 5 bases to trimming and J lost 5 bases; unmatched junction nucleotides: 8. Germline V lookup: CDR1 WSHSY, CDR2 SAAADI.

Here the CDR3 reads CASSPTGVGETQYF. The CDR3, as DNA: TGTGCCAGTAGCCCGACAGGGGTCGGGGAGACCCAGTACTTC. The genes are TRBV19 and TRBJ2-5, with TRBD1 identical over 8 bases. J lost 5 bases, V lost 6 bases, and 8 bases had no gene match. CDR3 length equals 14 residues. From germline, CDR1 is LNHDA and CDR2 SQIVND (reference sequence).

The chain carries TRBV6-5 and TRBJ2-1; possible D gene TRBD2, 5 bases. The CDR3 runs to 16 residues. The V end was cut by 0 bases, the J end by 0 bases, with 9 bases between. The V gene's germline CDR1 is MNHEY and CDR2 SVGAGI. The CDR3 region has the DNA TGTGCCAGCAGTTACTCCGGAGGTGGCTCCTACAATGAGCAGTTCTTC. Translation gives CASSYSGGGSYNEQFF.

The CDR3 region is CASRQLANYGYTF. The CDR3 region has the DNA TGTGCCAGCAGGCAGCTAGCTAACTATGGCTACACCTTC. The V and J genes are TRBV12-3 or TRBV12-4 and TRBJ1-2; no clear D gene. CDR3 size: 13 residues. V lost 6 bases and J 0 bases, leaving 8 bases between the germline ends.

The rearrangement links TRBV6-2 or TRBV6-3 to TRBJ1-1; 9 bases match TRBD1. The germline V gene has CDR1 MNHEY and CDR2 SVGEGT. This CDR3 comprises 14 residues. The ends lost 6 bases at V and 5 bases at J; junction bases unmatched: 7. The DNA of the CDR3 is TGTGCCAGCAGCCCCGGGACAGGGAGGACTGAAGCTTTCTTT. Translation: CASSPGTGRTEAFF.

The chain joins TRBV30 to TRBJ1-5; TRBD1 matches at 11 bases. J gave up 0 bases and V 2 bases, and 6 bases lay outside the gene matches. This CDR3 comprises 17 residues. CDR1 is GTSNPN, CDR2 SVGIG, per germline (reference sequence). CDR3 sequence (DNA): TGTGCCTGGAGTCGGACAGGGGGCTTTTCTAGCAATCAGCCCCAGCATTTT. Translating gives CAWSRTGGFSSNQPQHF. Supplemented by reference TRBV30 and TRBJ1-5, the full variable domain reads SQTIHQWPATLVQPVGSPLSLECTVEGTSNPNLYWYRQAAGRGLQLLFYSVGIGQISSEVPQNLSASRPQDRQFILSSKKLLLSDSGFYLCAWSRTGGFSSNQPQHFGDGTRLSIL.

V usage is TRBV5-1 and J usage is TRBJ1-2, with no clear D. This CDR3 spans 14 amino acids. V lost 0 bases, J lost 4 bases, and 10 bases lay in between. The V gene's germline CDR1 is SGHRS and CDR2 YFSETQ. CDR3 sequence: CASSLGQSGYGYTF. Here the CDR3 DNA reads TGCGCCAGCAGCTTGGGGCAGAGCGGCTATGGCTACACCTTC.

The chain has TRBV28 and TRBJ1-6; D not resolved. Trimming removed 7 bases at V and 5 bases at J, with 15 bases between. The germline V gene encodes CDR1 MDHEN and CDR2 SYDVKM. The CDR3 spans 15 residues. The CDR3 bases are TGTGCCAGCACCCTTCCGGGAAATCATAATTCACCCCTCCACTTT. Encoded protein: CASTLPGNHNSPLHF.

The chain recombines TRBV30 with TRBJ1-6, with a tentative D call TRBD1 (6 bases). V was cut by 2 bases and J by 10 bases, with 12 bases left in between. Germline CDR1 reads GTSNPN; CDR2 reads SVGIG (reference sequence). The CDR3 runs 13 residues. The CDR3 spells CAWSSQGQSPLHF. CDR3 DNA: TGTGCCTGGAGTAGTCAGGGGCAATCACCCCTCCACTTT.

The J gene is TRBJ2-1, the V gene TRBV6-2 or TRBV6-3; 9 bases agree with TRBD1. This CDR3 has 18 amino acids. Looked up from germline, CDR1 is MNHEY and CDR2 is SVGEGT. Trimming at V came to 2 bases and at J to 1 base, leaving 9 bases not matched to a gene. This CDR3 is CASSYPAGTGTSYNEQFF. The DNA of the CDR3 is TGTGCCAGCAGTTACCCCGCCGGGACAGGGACGTCCTACAATGAGCAGTTCTTC.

The chain joins TRBV2 to TRBJ1-1; tentatively, D is TRBD1 (6 bases). The CDR3 has 14 residues. V was shortened by 8 bases and J by 4 bases, with 17 bases between the two germline ends. Germline CDR1 SNHLY, CDR2 FYNNEI. The DNA of the CDR3 is TGTGCCAGCGGAGAACAGGGTAGTGGCACTGAAGCTTTCTTT. It is translated as CASGEQGSGTEAFF.

This CDR3 reads CSASGGEMNTEAFF. Here the CDR3 DNA reads TGCAGTGCTAGTGGGGGGGAAATGAACACTGAAGCTTTCTTT. The V gene is TRBV20-1, the J gene TRBJ1-1; a possible D gene is TRBD1 (5 bases). Trimming removed 3 bases at V and 0 bases at J, with 11 bases between. The CDR3 extends over 14 amino acids. CDR1 is DFQATT and CDR2 is SNEGSKA in the germline V gene (reference sequence).

V gene TRBV25-1 combines with J gene TRBJ2-5; perhaps TRBD2 as D (5 bases). The CDR3 sequence is 13 residues long. Per germline, CDR1 MGHDK and CDR2 SYGVNS. The V end was cut by 7 bases, the J end by 3 bases, with 12 bases between. This CDR3 is CASNDPSKETQYF. Written as DNA, the CDR3 is TGTGCCAGCAACGATCCTAGCAAAGAGACCCAGTACTTC.

The chain carries TRBV6-4 and TRBJ2-5; the match to TRBD2 covers 7 bases. Unmatched junction bases numbered 8, after V lost 4 bases and J lost 3 bases. Germline V gene lookup returns CDR1 MRHNA and CDR2 SNTAGT. This CDR3 has 15 residues. In nucleotides, the CDR3 is TGTGCCAGCAGTGCCTCCCCTGGGGGGGAAGAGACCCAGTACTTC. As protein: CASSASPGGEETQYF.

The chain has TRBV5-4 and TRBJ2-1; the D gene is possibly TRBD1 (6 bases). Trimming pared 0 bases from V and 4 bases from J, leaving 14 bases between. Germline-derived CDR1 and CDR2 are SGHNT and YYREEE (reference sequence). There are 16 residues in the CDR3. CDR3 bases: TGTGCCAGCAGCTTGGCCAAAAGGGGGAAATACAATGAGCAGTTCTTC. This sequence encodes CASSLAKRGKYNEQFF.

J is TRBJ2-7 and V is TRBV5-1, with D possibly being TRBD1 (6 bases). V lost 4 bases and J 4 bases, leaving 15 bases between the germline ends. The length of the CDR3 is 14 residues. Germline assignment: CDR1 SGHRS and CDR2 YFSETQ. The CDR3 protein is CASSASGTPYEQYF. CDR3 sequence (DNA): TGCGCCAGCAGCGCCTCCGGGACACCTTACGAGCAGTACTTC.

This rearrangement joins TRBV11-1 to TRBJ2-2; 7 bases fit TRBD2. Trimming removed 0 bases from V and 3 bases from J; junction bases left unmatched: 1. Germline CDR1 is SGHAT and CDR2 is FQDESV (reference sequence). The CDR3 has 15 residues. CDR3 in DNA: TGTGCCAGCAGCTTAGCGGGGGGGTACACCGGGGAGCTGTTTTTT. Its translation: CASSLAGGYTGELFF. Supplemented by reference TRBV11-1 and TRBJ2-2, the full variable domain reads EAEVAQSPRYKITEKSQAVAFWCDPISGHATLYWYRQILGQGPELLVQFQDESVVDDSQLPKDRFSAERLKGVDSTLKIQPAELGDSAMYLCASSLAGGYTGELFFGEGSRLTVL.

V and J are TRBV4-3 and TRBJ2-7; 10 nucleotides line up with TRBD2. This CDR3 contains 15 residues. Germline loops: CDR1 LGHNA, CDR2 YSLEER. V gave up 4 bases and J gave up 2 bases; unmatched junction bases: 5. The DNA for the CDR3 is TGCGCCAGCAGCCTTAGGACTAGCGGAGCCTACGAGCAGTACTTC. It encodes CASSLRTSGAYEQYF.

The chain has TRBV6-5 and TRBJ1-1; D not resolved. The CDR3 spans 14 residues. The V end lost 2 bases, the J end lost 4 bases, and 11 bases lay between the germline ends. Germline V CDR1 and CDR2: MNHEY, SVGAGI. For the CDR3, the DNA is TGTGCCAGCAGTTACGTCCGAGAGGGCACTGAAGCTTTCTTT. Its translation: CASSYVREGTEAFF.

V usage is TRBV3-1 (or the pseudogene TRBV3-2) and J usage is TRBJ2-7; 8 bases are a match to TRBD2. This CDR3 is built from 15 residues. Trimming removed 0 bases from V and 6 bases from J; junction bases left unmatched: 7. Germline-derived CDR1 and CDR2 are LGHDT and YNNKEL (reference sequence). Here the CDR3 DNA reads TGTGCCAGCAGCCAAGATGCCCGACGGGAGGGCGAGCAGTACTTC. This sequence encodes CASSQDARREGEQYF.

The V gene is TRBV5-1, the J gene TRBJ2-3; 12 bases align to TRBD2. Germline V lookup: CDR1 SGHRS, CDR2 YFSETQ. V gave up 0 bases and J gave up 4 bases; unmatched junction bases: 18. The CDR3 spans 21 residues. The CDR3 DNA reads TGCGCCAGCAGCTTGGCCCGTAACCGCGAACTAGCGGGGGGAAATGCAGATACGCAGTATTTT. Residues: CASSLARNRELAGGNADTQYF.

The chain links TRBV5-6 to TRBJ2-3; 10 bases are a match to TRBD1. This CDR3 region has 15 residues. The V gene end was trimmed by 4 bases and the J gene end by 1 base; junction bases not matched to a gene: 3. Germline CDR1 SGHDT, CDR2 YYEEEE. CDR3 nucleotide sequence: TGTGCCAGCAGCATCGGGACAGGGGGCACAGATACGCAGTATTTT. Translating it yields CASSIGTGGTDTQYF.